These 29 T cell receptor beta chains were sequenced from one sample in a study of STAT3 mutations in large granular lymphocyte leukemia. Findings and caveats of the study: At least one immunodominant TCR beta clonotype appeared in every T-cell large granular lymphocyte leukemia patient.

No antigen has been identified for these receptors. Generated by immunoSEQ multiplex PCR, the TCRdb table keeps only in-frame clones and is missing some. The sample carries 7,800 or so clones, 91% recorded once. Sequencing was done on a sample of peripheral blood mononuclear cells. The receptors derive from a man aged 50 to 60 with T-cell large granular lymphocyte leukemia. Some clones in this sample may be carry-over from other donors' samples.

The rearrangement links TRBV27 to TRBJ2-1, with 14 bases that match TRBD2. CDR1 MNHEY and CDR2 SMNVEV come from the germline V gene (reference sequence). The CDR3 covers 20 residues. With 6 bases clipped from V and 6 bases from J, the junction kept 19 bases outside the gene matches. The CDR3 is CASSRLPGTSGSTSINEQFF. The DNA of the CDR3 is TGTGCCAGCAGCCGATTACCCGGGACTAGCGGGAGTACCTCAATCAATGAGCAGTTCTTC.

The rearrangement uses TRBV27 and TRBJ1-5, with 8 bases identical to TRBD1. Trimming cost V 4 bases and J 6 bases; bases outside gene matches: 2. CDR1 is MNHEY, CDR2 SMNVEV, per germline (reference sequence). This CDR3 comprises 13 residues. The CDR3 DNA follows: TGTGCCAGCAGTTACGACAGGGGTCAGCCCCAGCATTTT. Translation gives CASSYDRGQPQHF.

The chain carries TRBV30 and TRBJ2-7; a possible D gene is TRBD1 (5 bases). V was clipped by 4 bases and J by 5 bases, with 9 bases between them. The CDR3 runs 11 residues. CDR1 is GTSNPN and CDR2 is SVGIG in the germline V gene (reference sequence). CDR3 nucleotides: TGTGCCTGGAAGCAGGGCCACGAGCAGTACTTC. Amino acid sequence: CAWKQGHEQYF.

The CDR3: CASSQDGGGLAAEQYF. The CDR3 DNA reads as TGCGCCAGCAGCCAAGATGGTGGCGGTTTAGCTGCCGAGCAGTACTTC. The V gene is TRBV4-3, the J gene TRBJ2-7; D unresolved. The germline V and J ends were trimmed by 0 bases and 6 bases, with 18 bases remaining between them. The CDR3 has 16 residues. Germline V CDR1 and CDR2: LGHNA, YSLEER.

This clone showed up just a few times. The CDR3 protein is CASSKQGARGYTF. CDR3 coding DNA: TGTGCCAGCAGCAAACAGGGGGCGAGAGGCTACACCTTC. The rearrangement links TRBV7-9 to TRBJ1-2, with 9 bases matching TRBD1. With V trimmed by 5 bases and J by 8 bases, 6 bases remained unmatched. CDR1 is SEHNR and CDR2 is FQNEAQ in the germline V gene (reference sequence). The CDR3 spans 13 residues.

V and J are TRBV6-5 and TRBJ2-7; the D gene is possibly TRBD1 (6 bases). Trimming removed 7 bases from V and 2 bases from J, with 12 bases in between. The germline gives CDR1 MNHEY, CDR2 SVGAGI. This CDR3 contains 13 residues. The CDR3 loop is CASTQTGTYEQYF. The CDR3 DNA reads TGTGCCAGCACCCAGACAGGAACCTACGAGCAGTACTTC.

By share, this clone ranks as medium-sized. This chain links TRBV6-1 with TRBJ2-1; 8 positions match TRBD2. The CDR3 has 16 amino acids. The germline V gene has CDR1 MNHNS and CDR2 SASEGT. With 2 bases clipped from V and 3 bases from J, the junction kept 6 bases outside the gene matches. The CDR3: CASSEYSGEHYNEQFF. In DNA form, the CDR3 reads TGTGCCAGCAGTGAATATAGCGGGGAGCACTACAATGAGCAGTTCTTC.

The V gene is TRBV28, the J gene TRBJ2-7; no reliable D call. V lost 5 bases and J lost 2, with 10 bases in between. The germline V gene encodes CDR1 MDHEN and CDR2 SYDVKM. This CDR3 has 13 amino acids. CDR3 DNA: TGTGCCAGCAGTCCTGGGCCGACCTACGAGCAGTACTTC. It encodes CASSPGPTYEQYF. Full variable domain (missing parts from reference TRBV28 and TRBJ2-7): DVKVTQSSRYLVKRTGEKVFLECVQDMDHENMFWYRQDPGLGLRLIYFSYDVKMKEKGDIPEGYSVSREKKERFSLILESASTNQTSMYLCASSPGPTYEQYFGPGTRLTVT.

The chain combines TRBV18 with TRBJ2-7; TRBD1 agrees at 9 bases. The CDR3 contains 15 residues. From germline, CDR1 is KGHSH and CDR2 LQKENI. J lost 2 bases, V lost 4 bases, and 6 bases had no gene match. The CDR3 spells CASSLDRGRAYEQYF. Here the CDR3 DNA reads TGTGCCAGCTCACTGGACAGGGGTCGTGCCTACGAGCAGTACTTC.

The chain couples TRBV4-1 to TRBJ1-5; no reliable D call. Germline CDR1 reads MGHRA; CDR2 reads YSYEKL. This CDR3 is 16 amino acids long. V was cut by 0 bases and J by 5 bases, with 14 bases left in between. Here the CDR3 DNA reads TGCGCCAGCAGCCAAGATATATCACAGCGCTATCAGCCCCAGCATTTT. Amino acid sequence: CASSQDISQRYQPQHF.

The chain carries TRBV5-3 and TRBJ2-5; 15 bases agree with TRBD2. TRBV5-3 belongs to the ORF category, with a function that is uncertain. The CDR3 is 17 amino acids. J lost 5 bases, V lost 3 bases, and 8 bases had no gene match. The CDR3 here is CARSSEGLAGGRETQYF. Here the CDR3 DNA reads TGTGCCAGAAGCTCGGAGGGACTAGCGGGGGGCCGGGAGACCCAGTACTTC.

V and J are TRBV19 and TRBJ1-2, with D possibly being TRBD1 (5 bases). There are 14 residues in the CDR3. Trimming left V 3 bases short and J 6 bases short, with 14 bases between. In germline, CDR1 is LNHDA, CDR2 SQIVND (reference sequence). The CDR3 region is CASSIPGTANGYTF. The CDR3 bases are TGTGCCAGTAGTATTCCCGGGACGGCCAATGGCTACACCTTC.

This rearrangement joins TRBV28 to TRBJ1-1; D possibly corresponds to TRBD1 (6 bases). Germline V gene sequence: CDR1 MDHEN, CDR2 SYDVKM. Trimming stripped 5 bases from V and 8 bases from J, with 21 bases between. This CDR3 is built from 15 residues. The CDR3 sequence is CASSLRSQGRGEAFF. The CDR3, as DNA: TGTGCCAGCAGTCTTCGTAGCCAGGGGAGGGGAGAAGCTTTCTTT.

This sequence joins TRBV10-3 and TRBJ1-5, with 7 bases identical to TRBD1. V was pared by 11 bases and J by 4 bases, with 20 bases of the junction left unmatched. Germline V gene sequence: CDR1 ENHRY, CDR2 SYGVKD. The CDR3 sequence is 17 residues long. In nucleotides, the CDR3 is TGTGCCTCCCGGGACAGCTTATCTCAGGGGGTTAATCAGCCCCAGCATTTT. It specifies CASRDSLSQGVNQPQHF.

The V gene is TRBV11-2, the J gene TRBJ2-7, with D perhaps matching TRBD1 (6 bases). The CDR3 runs to 16 residues. V was pared by 5 bases and J by 0 bases, with 17 bases between. Germline V gene sequence: CDR1 SGHAT, CDR2 FQNNGV. The CDR3 DNA follows: TGTGCCAGCAGCCGGTCCGGGACATTGAGCTCCTACGAGCAGTACTTC. Residues: CASSRSGTLSSYEQYF. Supplemented by reference TRBV11-2 and TRBJ2-7, the full variable domain reads EAGVAQSPRYKIIEKRQSVAFWCNPISGHATLYWYQQILGQGPKLLIQFQNNGVVDDSQLPKDRFSAERLKGVDSTLKIQPAKLEDSAVYLCASSRSGTLSSYEQYFGPGTRLTVT.

The table lists this clone with a few counts. V usage is TRBV4-1 and J usage is TRBJ1-2; possibly TRBD1 for D (5 bases). Deletions cut 3 bases from V and 6 bases from J, with 14 bases between. The CDR3 runs 14 residues. In germline, CDR1 is MGHRA, CDR2 YSYEKL. DNA for the CDR3: TGCGCCAGCAGCCATCCGGGGCGCGTGGATGGCTACACCTTC. Protein sequence: CASSHPGRVDGYTF.

This chain joins TRBV13 and TRBJ2-7; 9 bases are a match to TRBD1. Germline V gives CDR1 PRHDT, CDR2 FYEKMQ (reference sequence). The CDR3 consists of 14 residues. V shed 5 bases and J 2 bases; nucleotides not matched to a gene: 4. The CDR3 DNA reads TGTGCCAGCAGCCCCCGACAGGGGGCCTACGAGCAGTACTTC. Translated: CASSPRQGAYEQYF.

The chain has TRBV11-2 and TRBJ2-1; 8 nucleotides agree with TRBD2. This CDR3 is built from 15 residues. Germline values: CDR1 SGHAT, CDR2 FQNNGV. J lost 9 bases, V lost 0 bases, and 7 bases had no gene match. The CDR3 DNA sequence: TGTGCCAGCAGCTTAGAGAGCGGGAGCGTTAGTGAGCAGTTCTTC. Translated, it gives CASSLESGSVSEQFF.

This clone was seen only once. The genes are TRBV28 and TRBJ2-7; D unclear. The CDR3 is 12 residues long. Trimming took off 5 bases at V and 4 bases at J, with 9 bases between the two ends. The germline gives CDR1 MDHEN, CDR2 SYDVKM. CDR3 amino acids: CASSLNPYEQYF. The CDR3 nucleotides are TGTGCCAGCAGTCTTAATCCGTACGAGCAGTACTTC. The full variable domain, completed using reference TRBV28 and TRBJ2-7, is DVKVTQSSRYLVKRTGEKVFLECVQDMDHENMFWYRQDPGLGLRLIYFSYDVKMKEKGDIPEGYSVSREKKERFSLILESASTNQTSMYLCASSLNPYEQYFGPGTRLTVT.

The chain links TRBV6-5 to TRBJ2-7; 7 nucleotides align to TRBD1. CDR1 MNHEY and CDR2 SVGAGI come from the germline V gene. This CDR3 has 13 residues. Germline trimming cut 9 bases from V and 6 bases from J; bases unmatched to any gene: 11. The CDR3 spells CASRQGILLEQYF. The CDR3 DNA follows: TGTGCCAGTAGACAGGGAATTCTACTCGAGCAGTACTTC.

For the CDR3, the DNA is TGTGCCAGCAGCTCTCGGACTAGCACAGTTGGTGAGCAGTTCTTC. It is translated as CASSSRTSTVGEQFF. V gene TRBV7-2 combines with J gene TRBJ2-1, with 8 positions matching TRBD2. V gave up 4 bases and J gave up 9 bases; unmatched junction bases: 11. CDR1 and CDR2 from the germline V gene are SGHTA and FQGNSA. The CDR3 sequence is 15 residues long.

A few counts support this clone. The V and J genes are TRBV2 and TRBJ1-6; maybe TRBD1 (6 bases). Trimming pared 5 bases from V and 0 bases from J, leaving 8 bases between. The CDR3 runs 15 residues. Germline V gene sequence: CDR1 SNHLY, CDR2 FYNNEI. This chain's CDR3 is CASSRTDSYNSPLHF. DNA for the CDR3: TGTGCCAGCAGTAGGACAGACTCCTATAATTCACCCCTCCACTTT.

The V and J genes are TRBV2 and TRBJ1-1; D is uncertain. Trimming took off 11 bases at V and 6 bases at J, with 13 bases between the two ends. CDR1 and CDR2 (germline): SNHLY, FYNNEI. CDR3 length: 11 amino acids. The CDR3 nucleotides read TGTGCCGTCCGTTGGTCTGCTGAAGCTTTCTTT. The encoded protein is CAVRWSAEAFF.

V gene TRBV19 combines with J gene TRBJ2-2; possibly TRBD2 for D (6 bases). Germline V gene lookup returns CDR1 LNHDA and CDR2 SQIVND (reference sequence). The germline V and J ends were trimmed by 3 bases and 3 bases, with 11 bases remaining between them. The CDR3 runs to 15 residues. Here the CDR3 reads CASSITGVDTGELFF. In nucleotides, the CDR3 is TGTGCCAGTAGTATCACGGGAGTGGACACCGGGGAGCTGTTTTTT.

The chain is built from TRBV30 and TRBJ1-1; 7 bases are shared with TRBD1. Trimming removed 6 bases from V and 1 base from J; junction bases left unmatched: 5. Germline CDR1 and CDR2: GTSNPN and SVGIG (reference sequence). This CDR3 contains 13 residues. CDR3 bases: TGTGCCTGCGGGACAGACTCGAACACTGAAGCTTTCTTT. Translating it yields CACGTDSNTEAFF.

In DNA form, the CDR3 reads TGTGCCAGCAGCCGCCAACTATCCGGGCAAGAGACCCAGTACTTC. As protein: CASSRQLSGQETQYF. The chain uses TRBV7-2 and TRBJ2-5; D is unclear. Trimming removed 5 bases from V and 2 bases from J, with 15 bases in between. The CDR3 is 15 amino acids. The V gene's germline CDR1 is SGHTA and CDR2 FQGNSA.

The rearrangement links TRBV2 to TRBJ1-2; TRBD1 might be the D (5 bases). Trimming pared 4 bases from V and 6 bases from J, leaving 15 bases between. Germline V CDR1 and CDR2: SNHLY, FYNNEI. This CDR3 spans 14 amino acids. CDR3 region: CASSVIGGTNGYTF. CDR3 sequence (DNA): TGTGCCAGCAGTGTCATTGGGGGGACCAATGGCTACACCTTC.

CDR3 sequence (DNA): TGTGCCAGCAGCTTAACTAGCGGGGGAGGGGAGACCCAGTACTTC. Translating it yields CASSLTSGGGETQYF. The chain employs TRBV7-3 and TRBJ2-5; TRBD2 matches at 9 bases. After removal of 0 bases from V and 5 bases from J, the junction contained 4 bases not matched to a gene. Germline values: CDR1 SGHTA, CDR2 FQGTGA. The CDR3 consists of 15 residues.

CDR3 nucleotides: TGTGCCAGCAGTCGGACAGGGTCCTACGGGGAGCTGTTTTTT. This translates into CASSRTGSYGELFF. V and J are TRBV27 and TRBJ2-2; 8 positions agree with TRBD1. The CDR3 is 14 residues long. V lost 5 bases, J lost 7 bases, and 6 bases stayed unmatched. Germline CDR1 MNHEY, CDR2 SMNVEV (reference sequence).